The following is a T cell receptor (beta chain) sequence with its context. This clonotype was found many times. Its cognate antigen has yet to be identified. Per-base qualities were not stored, and no clone one base away is much larger. The sample originates from a study of CD8+CD57+ T cells in acquired aplastic anemia listed by TCRdb under 2018. Describing the broader study: Extracted DNA from sorted CD4+ and CD8+ cells averaged around 2.9 ug, ranging from 0.2 to 27.4 ug.

Genomic DNA was used as template for profiling of TCR beta VDJ combinations and CDR3 sequences. An Illumina HiSeq 2000 was the platform used for TCR repertoire sequencing. The original pipeline was this. TRBV/TRBJ rearrangement plots, CDR3 size and DJ length profiles, and Simpson's diversity index were used to evaluate the repertoires. The immunodominant clone was defined as the most abundant DNA sequence in deep sequencing data. CDR3 amino acid sequences were screened for sharing across subjects and compared with published repertoires and the VDJdb database. TCRdb trimmed the raw reads at Q25, called clones with MiXCR and kept productive beta chains. Entries that share a CDR3 protein sequence are merged under the most common genes and DNA. These V and J calls derive from TCRdb rather than the authors' analysis. The table for this sample lists some 290,000 distinct CDR3 sequences; 55% to 65% of them were counted only once. 8% of the sample goes to the ten largest clones.

Beyond this particular receptor, the publication reports: Around 30 CD8+ CDR3 sequences were found in both patients and controls but appeared to be highly expressed in patients and within the immunodominant clones of the patients. CD8+ Simpson's diversity did not differ significantly between patients and healthy controls (P=0.060).

CDR1 is given as LNHDA and CDR2 as SQIVND, both from the germline V gene (reference sequence). The V end loses 4 bases and the J end loses 0 bases, and a stretch of 15 bases separates them. There are 17 amino acids in the CDR3, from cysteine to phenylalanine inclusive. Only CDR3 DNA is held: 51 bases, read in frame from base 1. In the study, sorted CD4+ and CD8+ blood T cells from patients with severe aplastic anemia and from healthy subjects underwent deep sequencing of TCR repertoires. Ficoll-Paque density gradient centrifugation was used to isolate peripheral blood mononuclear cells. Before DNA was extracted, CD4+ and CD8+ T cells were sorted using either FACS or magnetic beads.

The sequencing sample was made of sorted CD4+, CD8+, or CD8+CD57+ T cells (not recorded which) from PBMCs. The chain was built from TRBV19 and TRBJ1-4, with the D gene call left open. The TCR was taken from a human donor with severe aplastic anemia or a healthy control (not recorded which). The DNA sequence is TGTGCCAGTAGTAAAAATCCCGGACGGTCAACTAATGAAAAACTGTTTTTT. It is translated as CASSKNPGRSTNEKLFF. Here the CDR3 is joined to the reference TRBV19 and TRBJ1-4 genes, and the full variable domain is: DGGITQSPKYLFRKEGQNVTLSCEQNLNHDAMYWYRQDPGQGLRLIYYSQIVNDFQKGDIAEGYSVSREKKESFPLTVTSAQKNPTAFYLCASSKNPGRSTNEKLFFGSGTQLSVL.